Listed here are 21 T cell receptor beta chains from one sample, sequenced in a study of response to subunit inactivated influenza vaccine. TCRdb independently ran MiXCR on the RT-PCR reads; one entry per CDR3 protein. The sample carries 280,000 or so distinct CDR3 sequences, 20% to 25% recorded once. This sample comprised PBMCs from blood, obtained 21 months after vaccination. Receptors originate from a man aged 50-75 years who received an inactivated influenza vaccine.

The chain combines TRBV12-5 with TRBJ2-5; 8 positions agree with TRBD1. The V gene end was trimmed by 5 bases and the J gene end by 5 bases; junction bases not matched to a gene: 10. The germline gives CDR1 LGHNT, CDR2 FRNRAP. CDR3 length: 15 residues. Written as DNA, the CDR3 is TGTGCTAGTGGTCCAGACAGGGGAGTAAGGGAGACCCAGTACTTC. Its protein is CASGPDRGVRETQYF. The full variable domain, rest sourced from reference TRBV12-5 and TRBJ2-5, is DARVTQTPRHKVTEMGQEVTMRCQPILGHNTVFWYRQTMMQGLELLAYFRNRAPLDDSGMPKDRFSAEMPDATLATLKIQPSEPRDSAVYFCASGPDRGVRETQYFGPGTRLLVL.

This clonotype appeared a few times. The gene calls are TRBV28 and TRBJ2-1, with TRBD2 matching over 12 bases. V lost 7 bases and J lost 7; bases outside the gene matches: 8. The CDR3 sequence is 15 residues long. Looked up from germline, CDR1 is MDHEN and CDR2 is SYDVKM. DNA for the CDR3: TGTGCCAGCAAGCTAGCGGGAGGGTCTAAGAATGAGCAGTTCTTC. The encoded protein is CASKLAGGSKNEQFF.

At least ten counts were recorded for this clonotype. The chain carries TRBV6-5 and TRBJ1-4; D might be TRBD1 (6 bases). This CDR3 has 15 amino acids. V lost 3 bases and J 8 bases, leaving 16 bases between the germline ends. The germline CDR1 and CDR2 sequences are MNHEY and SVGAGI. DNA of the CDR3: TGTGCCAGCAGTTATTCACAGGGACTAGGGGAAAAACTGTTTTTT. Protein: CASSYSQGLGEKLFF.

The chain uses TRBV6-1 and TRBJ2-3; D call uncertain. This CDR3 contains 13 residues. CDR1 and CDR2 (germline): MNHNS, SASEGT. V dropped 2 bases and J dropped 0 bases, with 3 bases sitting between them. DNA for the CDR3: TGTGCCAGCAGTGAAATCAGCACAGATACGCAGTATTTT. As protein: CASSEISTDTQYF.

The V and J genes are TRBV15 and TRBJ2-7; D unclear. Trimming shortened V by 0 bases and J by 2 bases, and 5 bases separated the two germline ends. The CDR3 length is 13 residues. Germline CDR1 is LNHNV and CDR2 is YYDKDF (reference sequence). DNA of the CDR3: TGTGCCACCAGCAGAGATCCAGCCTACGAGCAGTACTTC. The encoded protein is CATSRDPAYEQYF.

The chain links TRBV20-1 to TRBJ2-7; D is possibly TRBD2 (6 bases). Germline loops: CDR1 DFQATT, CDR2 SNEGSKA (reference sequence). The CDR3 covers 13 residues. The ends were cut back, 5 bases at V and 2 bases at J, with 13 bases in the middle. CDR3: CSALGLTAYEQYF. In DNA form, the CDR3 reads TGCAGTGCTCTTGGACTAACAGCCTACGAGCAGTACTTC.

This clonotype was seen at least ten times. CDR3 residues: CASSQEGHPLRDYGYTF. CDR3 nucleotide sequence: TGTGCCAGCAGCCAAGAGGGACACCCCCTACGAGACTATGGCTACACCTTC. The chain uses TRBV4-2 and TRBJ1-2; tentative D call: TRBD1 (6 bases). With 0 bases removed from V and 3 bases from J, the gap between germline ends came to 17 bases. The CDR3 length is 17 residues. From germline, CDR1 is LGHNA and CDR2 YNFKEQ.

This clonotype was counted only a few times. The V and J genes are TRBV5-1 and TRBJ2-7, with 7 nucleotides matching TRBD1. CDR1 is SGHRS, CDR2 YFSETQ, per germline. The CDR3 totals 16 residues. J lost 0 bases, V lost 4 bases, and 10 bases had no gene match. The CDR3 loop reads CASSLIGTESSYEQYF. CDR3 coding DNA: TGCGCCAGCAGCCTCATCGGGACAGAGTCCTCCTACGAGCAGTACTTC.

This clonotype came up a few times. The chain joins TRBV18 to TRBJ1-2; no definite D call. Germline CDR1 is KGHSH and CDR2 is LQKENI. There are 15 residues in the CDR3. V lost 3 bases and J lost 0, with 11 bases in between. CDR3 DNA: TGTGCCAGCTCACCGACGGAGGGTTCTAACTATGGCTACACCTTC. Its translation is CASSPTEGSNYGYTF.

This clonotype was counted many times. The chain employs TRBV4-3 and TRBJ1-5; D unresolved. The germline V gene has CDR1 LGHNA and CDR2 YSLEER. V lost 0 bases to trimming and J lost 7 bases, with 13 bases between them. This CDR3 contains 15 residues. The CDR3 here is CASSQDFEGTQPQHF. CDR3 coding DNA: TGCGCCAGCAGCCAAGACTTTGAGGGAACCCAGCCCCAGCATTTT.

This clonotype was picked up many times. This CDR3 reads CASSLGRASLNTEAFF. The CDR3 region has the DNA TGCGCCAGCAGCTTAGGCAGGGCTTCCTTGAACACTGAAGCTTTCTTT. This chain links TRBV5-1 with TRBJ1-1, with D perhaps TRBD1 (5 bases). The CDR3 spans 16 residues. V lost 2 bases and J 0 bases, leaving 14 bases between the germline ends. CDR1 is SGHRS, CDR2 YFSETQ, per germline.

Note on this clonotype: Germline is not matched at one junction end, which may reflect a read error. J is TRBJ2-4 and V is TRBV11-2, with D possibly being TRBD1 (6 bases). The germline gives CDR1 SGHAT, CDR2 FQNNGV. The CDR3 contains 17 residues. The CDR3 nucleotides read TGTGCCAGCAGAAAAATAGGACAGCAGACAGCCAAAAACGTTCAGTACTTC. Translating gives CASRKIGQQTAKNVQYF.

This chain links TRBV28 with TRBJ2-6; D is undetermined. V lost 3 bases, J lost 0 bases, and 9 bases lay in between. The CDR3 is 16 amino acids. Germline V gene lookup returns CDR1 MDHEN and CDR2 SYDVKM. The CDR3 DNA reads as TGTGCCAGCAGTTTGGTCAGTAGCTCTGGGGCCAACGTCCTGACTTTC. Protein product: CASSLVSSSGANVLTF. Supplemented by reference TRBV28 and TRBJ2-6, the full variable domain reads DVKVTQSSRYLVKRTGEKVFLECVQDMDHENMFWYRQDPGLGLRLIYFSYDVKMKEKGDIPEGYSVSREKKERFSLILESASTNQTSMYLCASSLVSSSGANVLTFGAGSRLTVL.

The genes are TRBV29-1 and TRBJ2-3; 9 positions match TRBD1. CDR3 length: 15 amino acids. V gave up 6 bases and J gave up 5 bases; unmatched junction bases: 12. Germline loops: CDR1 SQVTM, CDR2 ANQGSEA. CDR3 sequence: CSVADRGRSLDTQYF. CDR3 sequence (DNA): TGCAGCGTCGCGGACAGGGGCCGGTCCCTAGATACGCAGTATTTT.

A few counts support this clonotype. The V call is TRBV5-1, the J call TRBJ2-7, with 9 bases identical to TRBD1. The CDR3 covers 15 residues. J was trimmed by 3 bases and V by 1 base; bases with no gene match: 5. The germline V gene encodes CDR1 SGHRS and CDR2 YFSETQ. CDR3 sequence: CASSLLQGAYYEQYF. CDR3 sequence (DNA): TGCGCCAGCAGCTTGTTACAGGGGGCCTACTACGAGCAGTACTTC.

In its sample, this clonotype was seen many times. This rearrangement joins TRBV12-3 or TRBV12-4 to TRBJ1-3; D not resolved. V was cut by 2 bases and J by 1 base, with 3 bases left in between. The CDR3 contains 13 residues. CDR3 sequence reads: CASSLSSGNTIYF. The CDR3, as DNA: TGTGCCAGCAGTTTAAGTTCTGGAAACACCATATATTTT.

CDR3 region: CASSLSKTAFYGYTF. The DNA for the CDR3 is TGTGCCAGCAGTTTATCGAAGACAGCCTTCTATGGCTACACCTTC. J is TRBJ1-2 and V is TRBV27, with D possibly TRBD1 on 5 matching bases. Germline lookup yields CDR1 MNHEY and CDR2 SMNVEV (reference sequence). Trimming removed 0 bases from V and 4 bases from J, with 12 bases in between. The length of the CDR3 is 15 residues.

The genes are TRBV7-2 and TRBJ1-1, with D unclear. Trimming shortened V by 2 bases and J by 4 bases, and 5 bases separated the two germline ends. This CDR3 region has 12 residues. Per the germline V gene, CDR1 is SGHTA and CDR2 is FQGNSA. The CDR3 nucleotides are TGTGCCAGCAGCTTATTTGCCACTGAAGCTTTCTTT. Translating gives CASSLFATEAFF.

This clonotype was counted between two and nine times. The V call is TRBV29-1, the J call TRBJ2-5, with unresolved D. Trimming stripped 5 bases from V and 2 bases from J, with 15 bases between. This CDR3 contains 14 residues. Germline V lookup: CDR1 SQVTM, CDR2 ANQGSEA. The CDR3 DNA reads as TGCAGCGTTAGGGCGGCAGCGACTCAAGAGACCCAGTACTTC. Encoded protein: CSVRAAATQETQYF.

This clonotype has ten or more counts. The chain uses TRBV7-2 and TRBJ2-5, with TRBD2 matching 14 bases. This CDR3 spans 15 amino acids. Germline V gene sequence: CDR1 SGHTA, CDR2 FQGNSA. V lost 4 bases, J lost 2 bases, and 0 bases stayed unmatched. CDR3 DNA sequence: TGTGCCAGCAGCTGGACTAGCGGGGGGCAAGAGACCCAGTACTTC. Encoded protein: CASSWTSGGQETQYF.

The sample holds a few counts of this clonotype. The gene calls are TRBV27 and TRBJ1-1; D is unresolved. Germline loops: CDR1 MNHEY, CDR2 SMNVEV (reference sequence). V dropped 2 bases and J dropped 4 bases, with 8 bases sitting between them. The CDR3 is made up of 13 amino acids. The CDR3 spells CASSLGHGTEAFF. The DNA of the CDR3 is TGTGCCAGCAGTTTAGGGCATGGCACTGAAGCTTTCTTT.